The rows below give T cell receptor beta chains drawn from one sample of a study of control samples from healthy donors and cancer patients. Some clones are missing from TCRdb's copy, which holds only in-frame ones; the method was immunoSEQ multiplex PCR. The data show roughly 95,000 clones, more than 85% seen once. Sequenced: blood. These receptor sequences come from a woman aged 25 to 45 in good health. Each CDR3 is given with its conserved first and last residue. D genes are given only for firm matches. Clone size is shown for a subset of rows, as once, few, many or a class of expanded clone.

NA,TRBV11-2,TRBJ1-3,NA,TGTGCCAGCAGCTTACAGGACAACTCTGGAAACACCATATATTTT,CASSLQDNSGNTIYF
NA,TRBV10-3,TRBJ1-1,NA,TGTGCCATCACCGCGAGGGACGCCGGCGGGGCTTTCTTT,CAITARDAGGAFF
TRBD2,TRBV19,TRBJ2-4,NA,TGTGCCAGTAGTCTCGGACTAGCGGGGCCGAAAAACATTCAGTACTTC,CASSLGLAGPKNIQYF
TRBD2,TRBV5-1,TRBJ2-1,NA,TGTGCCAGCAGCTTGGGTGGGAGGGCGATTAATGAGCAGTTCTTC,CASSLGGRAINEQFF
NA,TRBV6-5,TRBJ2-3,once,TGTGCCAGCAGTCGCCTGGCGGGCCGCACAGATACGCAGTATTTT,CASSRLAGRTDTQYF
NA,TRBV13,TRBJ2-5,NA,TGTGCCAGCAGCTGGGAAAAACCGACGGAGGGGCATGAGAAAGAGACCCAGTACTTC,CASSWEKPTEGHEKETQYF
TRBD1,TRBV5-1,TRBJ2-5,NA,TGCGCCAGCAGCTCTTCAGGACAGGGCACGCTCTGGTACCAAGAGACCCAGTACTTC,CASSSSGQGTLWYQETQYF
NA,TRBV5-1,TRBJ2-3,once,TGCGCCACCGCCCAGATGGCGGGGAAGGTAGATACGCAGTATTTT,CATAQMAGKVDTQYF
TRBD1,TRBV19,TRBJ1-5,NA,TGTGCCAGTAGTATAGTACCCTCGCAGGGGGGCAATCAGCCCCAGCATTTT,CASSIVPSQGGNQPQHF
NA,TRBV6-5,TRBJ1-1,NA,TGTGCCAGCAGTCTAGATTCGGACCCGAACACTGAAGCTTTCTTT,CASSLDSDPNTEAFF
NA,TRBV7-7,TRBJ2-7,few,TGTGCCAGCAGCTTAGGGCAGCTCTACGAGCAGTACTTC,CASSLGQLYEQYF
NA,TRBV30,TRBJ1-2,NA,TGTGCCTGGAACGTGGAGGCGGTGGGCTATGGCTACACCTTC,CAWNVEAVGYGYTF
NA,TRBV21-1,TRBJ1-1,NA,TGTGCCAGCAGCAAAGTATCTAAGGGACACCCGATGAGTACTGAAGCTTTCTTT,CASSKVSKGHPMSTEAFF
TRBD1,TRBV5-1,TRBJ1-2,NA,TGCGCCAGCAGGGACTCCGGGACAGGGGGCGGTGGTGGCTATGGCTACACCTTC,CASRDSGTGGGGGYGYTF
NA,TRBV7-9,TRBJ2-5,NA,TGTGCCAGCAGCTTGGGATCACCGGGACGTCAAGAGACCCAGTACTTC,CASSLGSPGRQETQYF
TRBD1,TRBV6-5,TRBJ2-3,NA,TGTGCCAGCAGCCTCACAGGGGCGTGGACAGATACGCAGTATTTT,CASSLTGAWTDTQYF
TRBD2,TRBV18,TRBJ2-1,NA,TGTGCCAGCTCACCACCACTAGCGGTCAGCTCCTACAATGAGCAGTTCTTC,CASSPPLAVSSYNEQFF
TRBD2,TRBV3-1/TRBV3-2,TRBJ2-3,once,TGTGCCAGCACCCCGACTAGCGGTTTTTACACAGATACGCAGTATTTT,CASTPTSGFYTDTQYF
TRBD1,TRBV5-8,TRBJ2-7,NA,TGTGCCAGCAGCTTGGGACAGGGGTGGGACGAGCAGTACTTC,CASSLGQGWDEQYF
NA,TRBV10-1,TRBJ2-3,NA,TGCGCCAGCAGTGAGTCTGGCATAGCGACAGATACGCAGTATTTT,CASSESGIATDTQYF
TRBD1,TRBV11-3,TRBJ2-2,NA,TGTGCCAGCAGCGCCAGACAGGGGACTCTGGCCGGGGAGCTGTTTTTT,CASSARQGTLAGELFF
TRBD1,TRBV11-2,TRBJ2-1,once,TGTGCCAGCAGCTTATTTGGGACAGGGGAAGCAGGGGAGCAGTTCTTC,CASSLFGTGEAGEQFF
TRBD2,TRBV19,TRBJ2-1,once,TGTGCCAGTAGTATCCCAGCGGGAGTGTCTTACAATGAGCAGTTCTTC,CASSIPAGVSYNEQFF
TRBD1,TRBV25-1,TRBJ1-1,NA,TGTGCCAGCAGTGCCCGGACAGGGGAGGTGGTGGTGACTGAAGCTTTCTTT,CASSARTGEVVVTEAFF
NA,TRBV2,TRBJ1-5,NA,TGTGCCAGCAAGCGGGAAACGAGCAATCAGCCCCAGCATTTT,CASKRETSNQPQHF
NA,TRBV7-8,TRBJ1-1,NA,TGTGCCAGCAGCCGGGGGGCTCTGAACACTGAAGCTTTCTTT,CASSRGALNTEAFF
TRBD1,TRBV29-1,TRBJ2-5,once,TGCAGTTACAGGACAGGGGAAGAGACCCAGTACTTC,CSYRTGEETQYF
NA,TRBV18,TRBJ2-2,NA,TGTGCCAGCTCACCCGCGGGACAGCGATCATCCGGGGAGCTGTTTTTT,CASSPAGQRSSGELFF
TRBD2,TRBV6-5,TRBJ2-1,NA,TGTGCCAGCAGACTAGCGGGAGGAATCAATGAGCAGTTCTTC,CASRLAGGINEQFF
TRBD2,TRBV5-1,TRBJ2-7,NA,TGCGCCAGCAGGGAGCGGGAGATTAACGAGCAGTACTTC,CASREREINEQYF
TRBD1,TRBV6-5,TRBJ2-3,NA,TGTGCCAGCAGTCCCCGGACAGGGGGCCACCATACGCAGTATTTT,CASSPRTGGHHTQYF
NA,TRBV20-1,TRBJ1-3,NA,TGCAGTGCTTTTAATGGGAACACCATATATTTT,CSAFNGNTIYF
TRBD1,TRBV10-1,TRBJ1-2,NA,TGCGCCAGCAGTGAGTCGACAACCTTGACAGGGACTAACTATGGCTACACCTTC,CASSESTTLTGTNYGYTF
NA,TRBV5-1,TRBJ1-2,NA,TGCGCCAGCAGCTTGGCCGAGGGAAACTATGGCTACACCTTC,CASSLAEGNYGYTF
NA,TRBV30,TRBJ1-6,NA,TGTGCCTGGAGTGTACTTAGGTCGAGCTCCTATAATTCACCCCTCCACTTT,CAWSVLRSSSYNSPLHF
TRBD2,TRBV6-2/TRBV6-3,TRBJ2-1,NA,TGTGCCAGCAGTAATACCGGGACTAGCCTTATCTATGAGCAGTTCTTC,CASSNTGTSLIYEQFF
NA,TRBV28,TRBJ1-2,NA,TGTGCCAGCAGGCACCCTGAGGGTGGCTACACCTTC,CASRHPEGGYTF
NA,TRBV4-1,TRBJ1-2,NA,TGCGCCAGCAGCCAGGAGGACAGTCTTGGCTATGGCTACACCTTC,CASSQEDSLGYGYTF
NA,TRBV5-5,TRBJ1-6,NA,TGTGCCAGCAGCTTGGTAAGGGACTCACCCCTCCACTTT,CASSLVRDSPLHF
NA,TRBV21-1,TRBJ2-3,once,TGTGCCGGAGGATGGACGGGACTAGCGGGAGTCACAGATACGCAGTATTTT,CAGGWTGLAGVTDTQYF
NA,TRBV20-1,TRBJ1-1,NA,TGCAGTGCTAGAATCTTAACTGAAGCTTTCTTT,CSARILTEAFF
NA,TRBV9,TRBJ1-2,once,TGTGCCAGCAGCGTAGTCCGGGGTGGCTACACCTTC,CASSVVRGGYTF
NA,TRBV7-2,TRBJ1-2,NA,TGTGCCAGCAGCTGGACAGCTAACTATGGCTACACCTTC,CASSWTANYGYTF